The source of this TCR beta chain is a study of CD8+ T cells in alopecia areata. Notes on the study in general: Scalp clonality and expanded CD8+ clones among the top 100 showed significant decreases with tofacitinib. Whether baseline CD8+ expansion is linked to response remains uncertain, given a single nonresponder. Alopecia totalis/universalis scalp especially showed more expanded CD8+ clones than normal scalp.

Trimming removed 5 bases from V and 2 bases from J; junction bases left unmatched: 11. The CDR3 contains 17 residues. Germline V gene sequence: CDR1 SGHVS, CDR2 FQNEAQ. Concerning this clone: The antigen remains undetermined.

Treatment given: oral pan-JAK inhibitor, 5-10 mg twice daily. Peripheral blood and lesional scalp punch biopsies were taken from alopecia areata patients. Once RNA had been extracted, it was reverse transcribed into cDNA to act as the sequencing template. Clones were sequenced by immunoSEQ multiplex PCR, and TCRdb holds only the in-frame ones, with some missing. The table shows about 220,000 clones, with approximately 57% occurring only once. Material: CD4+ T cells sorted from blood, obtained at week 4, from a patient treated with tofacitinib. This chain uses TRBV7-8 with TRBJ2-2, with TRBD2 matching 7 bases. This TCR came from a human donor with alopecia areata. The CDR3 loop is CASSQKSGLLNTGELFF. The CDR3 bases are TGTGCCAGCAGCCAGAAGTCGGGACTATTAAACACCGGGGAGCTGTTTTTT.